This entry lists 27 T cell receptor beta chains sequenced from one sample in a study of regulatory T cells in long-lasting Graves disease. The authors built TCR beta libraries using iRepertoire HTBI primers and Arm-PCR of CDR3 regions. One entry per CDR3 protein, called by TCRdb with MiXCR from the multiplex PCR reads. This sample has 250,000 to 400,000 distinct CDR3 sequences, with 15% to 20% found just once. Time point given: newly diagnosed GD, antithyroid drugs for less than 3 months. PBMCs provided the RNA from which the TCR library was made. The sample in question was peripheral blood mononuclear cells (PBMCs), obtained at new diagnosis, from a patient treated with antithyroid drugs. The source is a female donor with Graves disease.

In this sample, this clonotype turned up a few times. The chain has TRBV9 and TRBJ2-5; TRBD2 matches 8 bases. Trimming at V came to 3 bases and at J to 1 base, leaving 8 bases not matched to a gene. Germline V gene lookup returns CDR1 SGDLS and CDR2 YYNGEE. The CDR3 consists of 16 residues. The CDR3 DNA sequence: TGTGCCAGCAGCGAGGGAGGTCTAGCGGGCCAAGAGACCCAGTACTTC. Encoded protein: CASSEGGLAGQETQYF.

In its sample, this clonotype was seen many times. This chain links TRBV12-3 or TRBV12-4 with TRBJ2-1; TRBD1 agrees at 9 bases. This CDR3 spans 18 amino acids. The V segment lost 7 bases and the J segment 0 bases; nucleotides outside the gene matches: 13. CDR3 amino acids: CASTDTGGFGFSYNEQFF. The CDR3 coding sequence is TGTGCCAGCACAGATACAGGGGGCTTTGGTTTCTCCTACAATGAGCAGTTCTTC.

The genes are TRBV29-1 and TRBJ2-7, with a tentative D call TRBD1 (5 bases). The ends were cut back, 4 bases at V and 2 bases at J, with 12 bases in the middle. This CDR3 spans 13 amino acids. The germline gives CDR1 SQVTM, CDR2 ANQGSEA. The CDR3 sequence is CSVVLPRAYEQYF. In DNA form, the CDR3 reads TGCAGCGTTGTGCTTCCCAGGGCCTACGAGCAGTACTTC.

The rearrangement uses TRBV10-3 and TRBJ2-5; 8 nucleotides agree with TRBD2. J lost 1 base, V lost 11 bases, and 15 bases had no gene match. This CDR3 is 16 amino acids long. Germline CDR1 and CDR2: ENHRY and SYGVKD. This CDR3 reads CAARPAILAAQETQYF. The CDR3 DNA follows: TGTGCCGCCCGCCCGGCTATACTAGCGGCCCAAGAGACCCAGTACTTC.

This clonotype was seen at least ten times. The chain has TRBV7-8 and TRBJ2-7, with TRBD1 matching over 7 bases. The germline CDR1 and CDR2 sequences are SGHVS and FQNEAQ. This CDR3 comprises 12 residues. Trimming removed 5 bases from V and 8 bases from J; junction bases left unmatched: 6. The CDR3 region has the DNA TGTGCCAGCAGCGAAAACAGGGGCCAGCAGTACTTC. This gives the protein CASSENRGQQYF.

This clonotype appeared many times. CDR3 residues: CASSIRTSGSRNEQYF. Written as DNA, the CDR3 is TGTGCCAGCAGTATTCGGACTAGCGGGAGCAGGAACGAGCAGTACTTC. The chain uses TRBV28 and TRBJ2-7, with 13 bases that match TRBD2. J was trimmed by 5 bases and V by 5 bases; bases with no gene match: 9. CDR1 is MDHEN and CDR2 is SYDVKM in the germline V gene. The CDR3 sequence is 16 residues long. The full variable domain, its missing parts supplied by reference TRBV28 and TRBJ2-7, is DVKVTQSSRYLVKRTGEKVFLECVQDMDHENMFWYRQDPGLGLRLIYFSYDVKMKEKGDIPEGYSVSREKKERFSLILESASTNQTSMYLCASSIRTSGSRNEQYFGPGTRLTVT.

This clonotype was counted at least ten times. CDR3 sequence: CASSRTGVYEQYF. In DNA form, the CDR3 reads TGTGCCAGCAGTCGGACAGGGGTCTACGAGCAGTACTTC. V usage is TRBV12-3 or TRBV12-4 and J usage is TRBJ2-7; 9 nucleotides match TRBD1. Losses at the gene ends were 5 bases for V and 3 bases for J; bases not matched to a gene: 2. The CDR3 is 13 residues long.

This clonotype was recorded many times. This chain uses TRBV20-1 with TRBJ2-3; D ambiguous. Trimming removed 6 bases at V and 2 bases at J, with 15 bases between. Germline V gene sequence: CDR1 DFQATT, CDR2 SNEGSKA (reference sequence). The CDR3 has 14 amino acids. Written as DNA, the CDR3 is TGCAGTGCCATCGGTGGCAGTTTCACAGATACGCAGTATTTT. Residues: CSAIGGSFTDTQYF.

Many counts were recorded for this clonotype. In DNA, the CDR3 is TGTGCCAGCAGCCCCAGGGACCAAGGGGCAGATACGCAGTATTTT. It translates to CASSPRDQGADTQYF. The chain uses TRBV12-3 or TRBV12-4 and TRBJ2-3; D may be TRBD1 or TRBD2 (5 bases each). This CDR3 has 15 residues. V lost 6 bases, J lost 4 bases, and 17 bases lay in between.

Many counts were recorded for this clonotype. The chain joins TRBV18 to TRBJ1-5, with 10 bases lining up with TRBD1. CDR1 is KGHSH and CDR2 is LQKENI in the germline V gene. The CDR3 totals 16 residues. Trimming cost V 3 bases and J 11 bases; bases outside gene matches: 13. The CDR3 loop is CASSPMGTGAPAAQHF. DNA for the CDR3: TGTGCCAGCTCACCTATGGGGACAGGGGCCCCCGCGGCCCAGCATTTT.

In this sample, this clonotype turned up many times. The chain has TRBV29-1 and TRBJ2-3, with 7 bases aligning to TRBD2. Unmatched junction bases numbered 4, after V lost 4 bases and J lost 0 bases. CDR3 length: 14 residues. CDR1 is SQVTM and CDR2 is ANQGSEA in the germline V gene. The CDR3, as DNA: TGCAGCGTTGGACTAGCCCTCAGCACAGATACGCAGTATTTT. As protein: CSVGLALSTDTQYF.

This clonotype was observed many times. V gene TRBV6-2 or TRBV6-3 combines with J gene TRBJ2-1; TRBD2 matches 11 bases. The CDR3 is 17 amino acids. J gave up 6 bases and V 3 bases, and 10 bases lay outside the gene matches. Germline V gene sequence: CDR1 MNHEY, CDR2 SVGEGT. CDR3 nucleotides: TGTGCCAGCAGTTATGGTACGGGACTAGCGGCCTCCAATGAGCAGTTCTTC. Translation: CASSYGTGLAASNEQFF.

This clonotype was detected many times. The J gene is TRBJ2-7, the V gene TRBV6-1, with 9 nucleotides matching TRBD1. The CDR3 contains 17 residues. Germline CDR1 reads MNHNS; CDR2 reads SASEGT. The ends lost 4 bases at V and 3 bases at J; junction bases unmatched: 13. For the CDR3, the DNA is TGTGCCAGCAGTGCCCCCCCCCCGGGACAGGGAGGCTACGAGCAGTACTTC. Amino acid sequence: CASSAPPPGQGGYEQYF.

This clonotype was seen many times. The gene calls are TRBV5-1 and TRBJ2-1; D is unclear. This CDR3 contains 13 residues. The V end was cut by 2 bases, the J end by 6 bases, with 9 bases between. Germline CDR1 reads SGHRS; CDR2 reads YFSETQ. CDR3 DNA sequence: TGCGCCAGCAGCTTTGAATGGGGCAATGAGCAGTTCTTC. Protein sequence: CASSFEWGNEQFF.

This clonotype has ten or more counts. The chain carries TRBV27 and TRBJ2-3, with unresolved D. The CDR3 extends over 14 amino acids. CDR1 is MNHEY, CDR2 SMNVEV, per germline (reference sequence). The V and J ends lost 1 base and 4 bases respectively, with 9 bases between them. DNA of the CDR3: TGTGCCAGCAGTTTATATGTCCCCGCAGATACGCAGTATTTT. Its translation is CASSLYVPADTQYF.

The CDR3 spells CASSLAGQINQPQHF. In DNA, the CDR3 is TGTGCCAGCAGCTTAGCAGGACAGATAAATCAGCCCCAGCATTTT. The genes are TRBV7-9 and TRBJ1-5; D is perhaps TRBD1 (6 bases). This CDR3 has 15 amino acids. Germline V gene sequence: CDR1 SEHNR, CDR2 FQNEAQ (reference sequence). Deletions cut 0 bases from V and 4 bases from J, with 10 bases between.

This clonotype has at least ten counts. The V and J genes are TRBV24-1 and TRBJ2-2; D is undetermined. CDR1 is KGHDR and CDR2 is SFDVKD in the germline V gene. This CDR3 region has 15 residues. The V and J ends lost 9 bases and 2 bases respectively, with 15 bases between them. CDR3 in DNA: TGTGCCACCTCCGATGTGGGCCCTAACACCGGGGAGCTGTTTTTT. Its translation: CATSDVGPNTGELFF.

J is TRBJ2-5 and V is TRBV6-1; the match to TRBD2 covers 8 bases. CDR1 and CDR2 (germline): MNHNS, SASEGT. Losses at the gene ends were 9 bases for V and 4 bases for J; bases not matched to a gene: 13. This CDR3 comprises 15 residues. The CDR3 coding sequence is TGTGCCAGTACGACCGGAGGACTAGCCGGAGAGACCCAGTACTTC. It encodes CASTTGGLAGETQYF.

This clonotype was detected ten times or more. The V gene is TRBV29-1, the J gene TRBJ1-1, with D tentatively TRBD1 (5 bases). CDR3 length: 13 amino acids. Trimming pared 0 bases from V and 10 bases from J, leaving 15 bases between. CDR1 is SQVTM and CDR2 is ANQGSEA in the germline V gene. The CDR3 DNA reads TGCAGCGTTGAAGACACAGGCCGCTGGGGAGCTTTCTTT. As protein: CSVEDTGRWGAFF.

This clonotype was recorded many times. The chain couples TRBV12-3 or TRBV12-4 to TRBJ1-4, with D unresolved. This CDR3 region has 14 residues. Trimming took 2 bases from V and 0 from J, leaving 4 bases between them. CDR3 DNA: TGTGCCAGCAGTTTATATCCAACTAATGAAAAACTGTTTTTT. Protein sequence: CASSLYPTNEKLFF.

This clonotype was observed at least ten times. The chain combines TRBV12-3 or TRBV12-4 with TRBJ1-4; 7 bases fit TRBD1. The CDR3 consists of 16 residues. V trimming: 5 bases; J trimming: 6 bases; junction bases outside the gene matches: 12. DNA for the CDR3: TGTGCCAGCAGTCTCGGGGTGGACAGGTTACATGAAAAACTGTTTTTT. It is translated as CASSLGVDRLHEKLFF.

This clonotype was found many times. V is TRBV13 and J is TRBJ2-7; 14 positions agree with TRBD2. CDR3 length equals 16 residues. Per the germline V gene, CDR1 is PRHDT and CDR2 is FYEKMQ (reference sequence). Unmatched junction bases numbered 2, after V lost 4 bases and J lost 0 bases. CDR3 DNA sequence: TGTGCCAGCAGCTCGGGGACTAGCGGGAGCTCCTACGAGCAGTACTTC. This gives the protein CASSSGTSGSSYEQYF.

This clonotype showed up just a few times. This chain joins TRBV19 and TRBJ2-2; 14 bases agree with TRBD2. Germline lookup yields CDR1 LNHDA and CDR2 SQIVND (reference sequence). This CDR3 has 17 residues. After removal of 10 bases from V and 7 bases from J, the junction contained 14 bases not matched to a gene. CDR3 sequence reads: CATTGTSGSPVRGELFF. CDR3 coding DNA: TGTGCCACTACCGGGACTAGCGGGAGCCCGGTGCGCGGGGAGCTGTTTTTT. The full variable domain, its missing parts supplied by reference TRBV19 and TRBJ2-2, is DGGITQSPKYLFRKEGQNVTLSCEQNLNHDAMYWYRQDPGQGLRLIYYSQIVNDFQKGDIAEGYSVSREKKESFPLTVTSAQKNPTAFYLCATTGTSGSPVRGELFFGEGSRLTVL.

This clonotype showed up just a few times. The gene calls are TRBV12-3 or TRBV12-4 and TRBJ2-2; D possibly corresponds to TRBD2 (6 bases). V was cut by 9 bases and J by 0 bases, with 11 bases left in between. This CDR3 spans 14 amino acids. The CDR3 DNA reads TGTGCCAGTCTAGCGAACGCGAACACCGGGGAGCTGTTTTTT. Protein sequence: CASLANANTGELFF.

This clonotype was detected ten times or more. The chain is built from TRBV28 and TRBJ1-2; D unclear. Trimming pared 6 bases from V and 1 base from J, leaving 15 bases between. The CDR3 sequence is 15 residues long. Germline assignment: CDR1 MDHEN and CDR2 SYDVKM. CDR3 residues: CASRSTVWGNYGYTF. The CDR3 coding sequence is TGTGCCAGCAGATCCACGGTTTGGGGTAACTATGGCTACACCTTC.

In its sample, this clonotype was seen many times. This chain connects TRBV14 to TRBJ2-2, with D perhaps being TRBD1 or TRBD2 (5 bases each). This CDR3 spans 17 amino acids. Germline-derived CDR1 and CDR2 are SGHDN and FVKESK. V lost 1 base and J 3 bases, leaving 15 bases between the germline ends. The CDR3 region has the DNA TGTGCCAGCAGCCAAGTTGGAGCTAGGGGAGACACCGGGGAGCTGTTTTTT. Its translation: CASSQVGARGDTGELFF. Drawing the rest from reference TRBV14 and TRBJ2-2, the complete variable domain is EAGVTQFPSHSVIEKGQTVTLRCDPISGHDNLYWYRRVMGKEIKFLLHFVKESKQDESGMPNNRFLAERTGGTYSTLKVQPAELEDSGVYFCASSQVGARGDTGELFFGEGSRLTVL.

This clonotype was observed at least ten times. This chain joins TRBV11-3 and TRBJ2-7; 7 nucleotides agree with TRBD1. Germline V gives CDR1 SGHNT, CDR2 YENEEA. The CDR3 runs 15 residues. Germline trimming cut 5 bases from V and 4 bases from J; bases unmatched to any gene: 11. In DNA form, the CDR3 reads TGTGCCAGCAGCCCTCGAGTGGGCAGGGGGTACGAGCAGTACTTC. It codes for CASSPRVGRGYEQYF.